The clone carrying this T cell receptor (beta chain) was counted a single time. This entry is derived from a study of cytomegalovirus exposure and HLA in healthy donors. Use of 60 Vbeta and 13 Jbeta primers characterized the PCR. Assay: immunoSEQ multiplex PCR; the TCRdb copy retains only in-frame clones and omits some. The sample shows some 150,000 clones, 81% of them seen only once. The CDR3 loop spans 15 amino acids. Germline CDR1 LGHNA, CDR2 YSLEER. Trimming left V 4 bases short and J 4 bases short, with 16 bases between. The sample taken for sequencing was PBMCs. J is TRBJ1-2 and V is TRBV4-3; D perhaps matches TRBD1 (5 bases). This sequence originates from a woman between 50 and 59 years old in good health and CMV-seronegative. CDR3 sequence (DNA): TGCGCCAGCAGCCCTCAGTCGCAGGGTGGCTATGGCTACACCTTC. Protein: CASSPQSQGGYGYTF.